These 5 T cell receptor beta chains share one sample of origin, sequenced in a study of PD-1 blockade in classical Hodgkin lymphoma. The method was immunoSEQ multiplex PCR; TCRdb's version includes in-frame clones alone and lacks a portion of them. The table has more than 140,000 clones, approximately 80% seen once; the top ten hold over 7.5%. Every patient had relapsed following autologous stem cell transplantation, and cohorts differed in brentuximab vedotin exposure. The source was peripheral blood mononuclear cells (PBMCs), collected before the second cycle of nivolumab. The receptors were sampled from a human donor with classical Hodgkin lymphoma.

The chain is built from TRBV7-3 and TRBJ2-3; TRBD2 agrees at 7 bases. V was pared by 2 bases and J by 0 bases, with 5 bases of the junction left unmatched. Germline loops: CDR1 SGHTA, CDR2 FQGTGA. The length of the CDR3 is 16 residues. CDR3 nucleotide sequence: TGTGCCAGCAGCTTAGGAGTCGGGGGGAGCACAGATACGCAGTATTTT. Protein sequence: CASSLGVGGSTDTQYF.

This rearrangement joins TRBV19 to TRBJ1-2; D is unresolved. Germline V gene lookup returns CDR1 LNHDA and CDR2 SQIVND (reference sequence). CDR3 size: 12 residues. The V end lost 4 bases, the J end lost 6 bases, and 9 bases lay between the germline ends. The DNA of the CDR3 is TGTGCCAGTAGTAGAGTGCTTGATGGCTACACCTTC. As protein: CASSRVLDGYTF.

The CDR3 is CASSLTAGRYNEQFF. The DNA of the CDR3 is TGTGCCAGCAGCTTAACTGCGGGCCGCTACAATGAGCAGTTCTTC. The chain links TRBV7-3 to TRBJ2-1; tentatively, D is TRBD2 (5 bases). The V gene's germline CDR1 is SGHTA and CDR2 FQGTGA. V was clipped by 0 bases and J by 3 bases, with 9 bases between them. The CDR3 length is 15 residues.

CDR3 in DNA: TGTGCCAGCAGTTACAACAGGGCGAGGGGCTACACCTTC. This encodes CASSYNRARGYTF. This chain joins TRBV6-5 and TRBJ1-2; maybe TRBD1 (6 bases). Trimming pared 2 bases from V and 8 bases from J, leaving 12 bases between. Germline-derived CDR1 and CDR2 are MNHEY and SVGAGI. The CDR3 extends over 13 amino acids.

The rearrangement links TRBV5-1 to TRBJ2-6, with D unresolved. The germline V gene encodes CDR1 SGHRS and CDR2 YFSETQ. Between the trimmed V and J ends, which lost 1 base and 1 base, there was a span of 6 bases. The CDR3 sequence is 15 residues long. CDR3 in amino acids: CASSLTTSGANVLTF. DNA of the CDR3: TGCGCCAGCAGCTTGACTACGTCTGGGGCCAACGTCCTGACTTTC.